This passage covers 26 T cell receptor beta chains from one sample sequenced in a study of blood T cell repertoires in COVID-19. Libraries were prepared by immunoSEQ multiplex PCR; TCRdb keeps only in-frame clonotypes and omits some of them. The sample carries some 220,000 clones, about three quarters recorded once. The sequenced material came from peripheral blood. The receptor set was obtained from a woman between 65 and 79 years old with acute or convalescent COVID-19.

J is TRBJ1-5 and V is TRBV3-1 (or the pseudogene TRBV3-2); TRBD1 is a possible D gene (5 bases). With 2 bases removed from V and 7 bases from J, the gap between germline ends came to 12 bases. The CDR3 runs 14 residues. Germline V gene lookup returns CDR1 LGHDT and CDR2 YNNKEL (reference sequence). CDR3 bases: TGTGCCAGCAGCCAATGGGGGGGAGGGCAGCCCCAGCATTTT. This translates into CASSQWGGGQPQHF.

This clone appeared once. The gene calls are TRBV15 and TRBJ2-5; D is perhaps TRBD1 (6 bases). The germline V gene has CDR1 LNHNV and CDR2 YYDKDF (reference sequence). The CDR3 loop spans 15 amino acids. Trimming removed 2 bases at V and 5 bases at J, with 15 bases between. DNA for the CDR3: TGTGCCACCAGCAGACAGGGGCGTCTAGGCGAGACCCAGTACTTC. This encodes CATSRQGRLGETQYF.

The V and J genes are TRBV12-3 or TRBV12-4 and TRBJ1-5; no reliable D call. Trimming took off 6 bases at V and 0 bases at J, with 6 bases between the two ends. The CDR3 runs 13 residues. This CDR3 reads CASRRGSNQPQHF. The CDR3, as DNA: TGTGCCAGCAGGCGGGGTAGCAATCAGCCCCAGCATTTT.

There are a few counts of this clone. This CDR3 is CASSENGGLAFF. CDR3 in DNA: TGCGCCAGCAGCGAGAATGGGGGACTAGCTTTCTTT. The V gene is TRBV10-1, the J gene TRBJ1-1; D may be TRBD1 (5 bases). CDR3 length: 12 amino acids. V lost 6 bases to trimming and J lost 10 bases, with 15 bases between them. From germline, CDR1 is WNHNN and CDR2 SYGVQD (reference sequence).

Only one count was recorded for this clone. This chain uses TRBV21-1 with TRBJ2-1; TRBD2 was called by the table and not checked on the DNA. TRBV21-1 is a recognized pseudogene. This CDR3 spans 13 amino acids. CDR3 residues: CARLKTSVNEQFF. DNA of the CDR3: TGTGCCAGGCTGAAGACTAGCGTGAATGAGCAGTTCTTC.

This clone was counted a few times. The chain employs TRBV18 and TRBJ2-3, with D unresolved. V was cut by 0 bases and J by 0 bases, with 4 bases left in between. Germline V gives CDR1 KGHSH, CDR2 LQKENI. CDR3 length: 14 residues. The DNA for the CDR3 is TGTGCCAGCTCACCACCGCGCAGCACAGATACGCAGTATTTT. It translates to CASSPPRSTDTQYF.

J is TRBJ2-3 and V is TRBV15; D may be TRBD1 (5 bases). In germline, CDR1 is LNHNV, CDR2 YYDKDF (reference sequence). This CDR3 spans 16 amino acids. The V gene lost 0 bases and the J gene lost 0 bases, with 10 bases spanning the gap. The CDR3 loop reads CATSRDWQGSTDTQYF. The CDR3 coding sequence is TGTGCCACCAGCAGAGATTGGCAGGGCAGCACAGATACGCAGTATTTT.

The chain uses TRBV3-1 (or the pseudogene TRBV3-2) and TRBJ1-3, with 8 bases that match TRBD1. CDR1 and CDR2 from the germline V gene are LGHDT and YNNKEL (reference sequence). V shed 6 bases, J shed 2 bases, and the junction held 3 bases outside the gene matches. This CDR3 region has 14 residues. CDR3 loop: CASRQGDAGNTIYF. CDR3 DNA sequence: TGTGCCAGCAGACAGGGGGACGCTGGAAACACCATATATTTT.

The chain carries TRBV24-1 and TRBJ2-7, with 10 nucleotides matching TRBD1. V trimming: 12 bases; J trimming: 5 bases; junction bases outside the gene matches: 9. Germline V gene lookup returns CDR1 KGHDR and CDR2 SFDVKD. The CDR3 has 13 residues. The CDR3 DNA reads TGTGCCGCTAGGGACAGGGGAATCCACGAGCAGTACTTC. Its translation is CAARDRGIHEQYF.

The chain carries TRBV9 and TRBJ2-7, with 10 bases aligning to TRBD2. The length of the CDR3 is 15 residues. Germline V CDR1 and CDR2: SGDLS, YYNGEE. The ends lost 1 base at V and 2 bases at J; junction bases unmatched: 3. As DNA, the CDR3 is TGTGCCAGCAGCGTATCTAGCGGGGGTGCCTACGAGCAGTACTTC. It translates to CASSVSSGGAYEQYF.

This chain joins TRBV10-1 and TRBJ2-2; 7 bases match TRBD1. The germline CDR1 and CDR2 sequences are WNHNN and SYGVQD (reference sequence). The V gene end was trimmed by 6 bases and the J gene end by 5 bases; junction bases not matched to a gene: 6. CDR3 length equals 14 residues. CDR3: CASSPDRATGELFF. CDR3 in DNA: TGCGCCAGCAGCCCCGACAGGGCTACCGGGGAGCTGTTTTTT.

The chain recombines TRBV6-6 with TRBJ1-5; TRBD1 agrees at 9 bases. The J segment lost 5 bases and the V segment lost 0 bases, leaving 5 bases of the junction unmatched. Per germline, CDR1 MNHNY and CDR2 SVGAGI (reference sequence). The CDR3 runs to 16 residues. Written as DNA, the CDR3 is TGTGCCAGCAGTTACTCCTCGGGACAGGGTTATCAGCCCCAGCATTTT. It specifies CASSYSSGQGYQPQHF.

The table lists this clone with a few counts. The gene calls are TRBV6-2 or TRBV6-3 and TRBJ2-5; D may be TRBD1 (6 bases). Per germline, CDR1 MNHEY and CDR2 SVGEGT. CDR3 length: 14 residues. Trimming left V 4 bases short and J 4 bases short, with 13 bases between. The CDR3 sequence: CASSSNQGRETQYF. The CDR3 nucleotides are TGTGCCAGCAGTTCCAACCAGGGGCGAGAGACCCAGTACTTC.

The CDR3 loop reads CASGPHGETQYF. CDR3 nucleotide sequence: TGTGCCAGCGGGCCTCATGGGGAGACCCAGTACTTC. The rearrangement joins TRBV6-6 to TRBJ2-5; D unclear. This CDR3 region has 12 residues. Trimming pared 8 bases from V and 5 bases from J, leaving 12 bases between. The germline V gene encodes CDR1 MNHNY and CDR2 SVGAGI (reference sequence).

This clone was counted once. The chain has TRBV5-4 and TRBJ2-5; TRBD1 matches at 7 bases. Losses at the gene ends were 2 bases for V and 4 bases for J; bases not matched to a gene: 5. The CDR3 is 14 residues long. The germline V gene encodes CDR1 SGHNT and CDR2 YYREEE (reference sequence). CDR3 bases: TGTGCCAGCAGCTTAACAGGGGACCGAGAGACCCAGTACTTC. Protein: CASSLTGDRETQYF.

The V call is TRBV7-2, the J call TRBJ2-5; 9 bases are a match to TRBD2. Germline V gene data show CDR1 as SGHTA and CDR2 as FQGNSA. The CDR3 runs 14 residues. The V and J ends lost 5 bases and 4 bases, in that order; junction bases with no gene match: 5. This CDR3 is CASSTGTSRETQYF. The CDR3, as DNA: TGTGCCAGCAGCACCGGGACTAGCAGAGAGACCCAGTACTTC.

V is TRBV6-6 and J is TRBJ2-2; TRBD1 matches 7 bases. The CDR3 totals 16 residues. Germline V CDR1 and CDR2: MNHNY, SVGAGI (reference sequence). V dropped 2 bases and J dropped 4; count of bases not matched to a gene: 7. The CDR3 here is CASSYPTGIGTGELFF. In DNA, the CDR3 is TGTGCCAGCAGTTACCCGACAGGGATCGGCACCGGGGAGCTGTTTTTT.

DNA for the CDR3: TGTGCCAGCATGGGACTCGGGGGTGAAGCTTTCTTT. Protein: CASMGLGGEAFF. V is TRBV9 and J is TRBJ1-1; weak D call: TRBD1 (5 bases). CDR3 length: 12 residues. Trimming took off 6 bases at V and 7 bases at J, with 13 bases between the two ends. Germline CDR1 SGDLS, CDR2 YYNGEE.

CDR3 DNA: TGTGCCAGCAGGGACTCCTCGGATTCACCCCTCCACTTT. Its protein product is CASRDSSDSPLHF. The chain couples TRBV6-6 to TRBJ1-6, with no clear D. Germline CDR1 is MNHNY and CDR2 is SVGAGI (reference sequence). Trimming stripped 6 bases from V and 8 bases from J, with 11 bases between. The CDR3 consists of 13 residues.

CDR3 coding DNA: TGTGCCAGCAGCCCGGTAGCGGGGGGAGAGACCCAGTACTTC. It yields the protein CASSPVAGGETQYF. The rearrangement joins TRBV7-9 to TRBJ2-5; 10 bases line up with TRBD2. The germline gives CDR1 SEHNR, CDR2 FQNEAQ (reference sequence). The CDR3 has 14 residues. J was trimmed by 4 bases and V by 5 bases; bases with no gene match: 4.

This chain connects TRBV7-8 to TRBJ2-7; maybe TRBD2 (6 bases). V lost 1 base and J lost 3, with 7 bases in between. CDR1 is SGHVS and CDR2 is FQNEAQ in the germline V gene. The CDR3 spans 13 residues. CDR3 DNA sequence: TGTGCCAGCAGCTTAGGCGGGGACTACGAGCAGTACGTC. Translation gives CASSLGGDYEQYV.

In this sample, this clone turned up once. The chain joins TRBV7-2 to TRBJ2-3; 10 nucleotides line up with TRBD2. With 11 bases clipped from V and 3 bases from J, the junction kept 5 bases outside the gene matches. The CDR3 runs 13 residues. Germline V gene sequence: CDR1 SGHTA, CDR2 FQGNSA. Written as DNA, the CDR3 is TGTGCCGGTGCTAGCGGGGGAACAGATACGCAGTATTTT. Amino acids: CAGASGGTDTQYF.

The V call is TRBV30, the J call TRBJ1-4, with a tentative D call TRBD1 (6 bases). Between the trimmed V and J ends, which lost 4 bases and 5 bases, there was a span of 17 bases. The germline V gene has CDR1 GTSNPN and CDR2 SVGIG (reference sequence). The CDR3 length is 15 residues. The CDR3 bases are TGTGCCTGGACCCTAGGGGGTCAGGGGAATGAAAAACTGTTTTTT. Encoded protein: CAWTLGGQGNEKLFF.

CDR3 protein: CASSPHPRGWETQYF. The CDR3 DNA is TGTGCCAGCTCACCGCATCCCAGGGGGTGGGAGACCCAGTACTTC. The chain couples TRBV18 to TRBJ2-5, with TRBD1 matching over 7 bases. The germline V gene encodes CDR1 KGHSH and CDR2 LQKENI. After removal of 3 bases from V and 5 bases from J, the junction contained 9 bases not matched to a gene. This CDR3 contains 15 residues.

This clone was observed once. This sample includes further DNA sequences coding for the same CDR3. The chain is built from TRBV10-3 and TRBJ2-7; TRBD1 agrees at 7 bases. The CDR3 has 13 amino acids. Per the germline V gene, CDR1 is ENHRY and CDR2 is SYGVKD. V lost 6 bases, J lost 2 bases, and 4 bases stayed unmatched. The CDR3 protein is CAIRGDSPYEQYF. In DNA form, the CDR3 reads TGTGCCATCAGGGGGGACAGCCCCTACGAGCAGTACTTC.

This rearrangement joins TRBV10-1 to TRBJ2-3, with a weak D call TRBD2 (6 bases). Germline V lookup: CDR1 WNHNN, CDR2 SYGVQD (reference sequence). The CDR3 is 14 amino acids. Between the trimmed V and J ends, which lost 2 bases and 3 bases, there was a span of 9 bases. In DNA, the CDR3 is TGCGCCAGCAGTGAGCCGGGAGCGACAGATACGCAGTATTTT. Translating gives CASSEPGATDTQYF.